Following are 14 T cell receptor beta chains from one sample sequenced in a study of blood T cell repertoires in COVID-19. The assay was immunoSEQ multiplex PCR, and TCRdb's table has in-frame clones only and misses some. The sample carries about 190,000 clones, 80% to 90% recorded once. The specimen sequenced was peripheral blood. These receptors all stem from a human donor in a cohort sampled during active COVID-19.

V gene TRBV11-2 combines with J gene TRBJ2-7, with D perhaps TRBD2 (6 bases). The CDR3 is 14 residues long. CDR1 and CDR2 from the germline V gene are SGHAT and FQNNGV. V lost 4 bases to trimming and J lost 3 bases, with 13 bases between them. CDR3: CASSWYGTDYEQYV. The CDR3 nucleotides are TGTGCCAGCAGCTGGTATGGGACTGACTACGAGCAGTACGTC.

The genes are TRBV14 and TRBJ1-1, with 7 bases that match TRBD1. The length of the CDR3 is 14 residues. V was clipped by 4 bases and J by 1 base; unmatched bases: 3. Germline V lookup: CDR1 SGHDN, CDR2 FVKESK. CDR3 amino acids: CASSLRTGNTEAFF. CDR3 in DNA: TGTGCCAGCAGCCTTAGGACAGGGAACACTGAAGCTTTCTTT.

The rearrangement uses TRBV6-5 and TRBJ2-7; 7 nucleotides agree with TRBD2. V was pared by 5 bases and J by 2 bases, with 6 bases of the junction left unmatched. The CDR3 consists of 14 residues. Germline lookup yields CDR1 MNHEY and CDR2 SVGAGI. DNA of the CDR3: TGTGCCAGCAGTCAGATGGCGGGGGCCTACGAGCAGTACGTC. It specifies CASSQMAGAYEQYV.

V is TRBV19 and J is TRBJ2-1; TRBD2 matches 9 bases. The CDR3 sequence is 16 residues long. Per germline, CDR1 LNHDA and CDR2 SQIVND (reference sequence). Losses at the gene ends were 3 bases for V and 15 bases for J; bases not matched to a gene: 18. CDR3 residues: CASSMGRRGGRARLFF. Written as DNA, the CDR3 is TGTGCCAGTAGTATGGGACGTAGAGGCGGGAGGGCCCGTCTGTTCTTC.

The chain uses TRBV28 and TRBJ1-6; 9 bases fit TRBD1. V lost 4 bases and J lost 5; bases outside the gene matches: 0. Germline values: CDR1 MDHEN, CDR2 SYDVKM. The CDR3 extends over 14 amino acids. In nucleotides, the CDR3 is TGTGCCAGCAGTTGGACAGGGGATAATTCACCCCTCCACTTT. Residues: CASSWTGDNSPLHF.

V is TRBV6-5 and J is TRBJ2-1; a possible D gene is TRBD2 (7 bases). The germline gives CDR1 MNHEY, CDR2 SVGAGI. The V end was cut by 7 bases, the J end by 9 bases, with 22 bases between. This CDR3 is 15 amino acids long. Here the CDR3 reads CASTDVGGGRVEQFF. The CDR3 DNA is TGTGCCAGCACGGATGTGGGGGGGGGCCGGGTTGAGCAGTTCTTC.

The V and J genes are TRBV7-3 and TRBJ1-1; 7 bases line up with TRBD1. Germline V gene data show CDR1 as SGHTA and CDR2 as FQGTGA. V shed 2 bases and J 2 bases; nucleotides not matched to a gene: 5. This CDR3 has 15 amino acids. CDR3 sequence reads: CASSLFAGGNTEAFF. The CDR3 nucleotides are TGTGCCAGCAGCTTATTTGCAGGGGGAAACACTGAAGCTTTCTTT.

This clone came up once. The V and J genes are TRBV7-9 and TRBJ1-2; 9 nucleotides align to TRBD1. Germline V gene sequence: CDR1 SEHNR, CDR2 FQNEAQ (reference sequence). V lost 5 bases to trimming and J lost 7 bases; unmatched junction nucleotides: 17. CDR3 length: 17 amino acids. The DNA for the CDR3 is TGTGCCAGCAGCCCGCCCGGGACAGGGCATTATCCATCTGGCTACACCTTC. Its translation: CASSPPGTGHYPSGYTF.

This clone was seen only once. V gene TRBV5-1 combines with J gene TRBJ1-6; D might be TRBD1 (6 bases). Germline CDR1 and CDR2: SGHRS and YFSETQ. The CDR3 loop spans 17 amino acids. Between the trimmed V and J ends, which lost 4 bases and 5 bases, there was a span of 19 bases. This CDR3 reads CASSVGRGPSDNSPLHF. The CDR3 DNA reads TGCGCCAGCAGCGTGGGCAGGGGCCCCTCGGATAATTCACCCCTCCACTTT.

The V and J genes are TRBV12-3 or TRBV12-4 and TRBJ2-3; the D gene is possibly TRBD1 (5 bases). Trimming took off 6 bases at V and 6 bases at J, with 10 bases between the two ends. This CDR3 has 12 amino acids. In DNA form, the CDR3 reads TGTGCCAGCAGGTACAGGCACGATACGCAGTATTTT. Encoded protein: CASRYRHDTQYF.

This sequence joins TRBV6-5 and TRBJ2-3; TRBD2 agrees at 7 bases. Germline CDR1 is MNHEY and CDR2 is SVGAGI. The junction had 7 bases not matched to a gene; V was cut back by 8 bases and J by 2 bases. The CDR3 loop spans 14 amino acids. CDR3 sequence reads: CASFWGGDTDTQYF. In nucleotides, the CDR3 is TGTGCCAGCTTTTGGGGGGGAGACACAGATACGCAGTATTTT.

J is TRBJ2-1 and V is TRBV29-1; 8 positions match TRBD1. CDR3 length equals 13 residues. The germline V gene encodes CDR1 SQVTM and CDR2 ANQGSEA. Losses at the gene ends were 5 bases for V and 8 bases for J; bases not matched to a gene: 8. The CDR3 here is CSVRTQGAYEQFF. CDR3 DNA sequence: TGCAGCGTTCGCACTCAGGGGGCATATGAGCAGTTCTTC.

The chain employs TRBV3-1 (or the pseudogene TRBV3-2) and TRBJ2-5, with D possibly being TRBD1 (6 bases). Germline V gene lookup returns CDR1 LGHDT and CDR2 YNNKEL (reference sequence). Between the trimmed V and J ends, which lost 1 base and 4 bases, there was a span of 16 bases. The CDR3 contains 16 residues. CDR3 in amino acids: CASSQVISGVRETQYF. CDR3 bases: TGTGCCAGCAGCCAAGTGATTTCAGGGGTCCGAGAGACCCAGTACTTC.

This chain uses TRBV18 with TRBJ1-1; possibly TRBD1 for D (6 bases). The V end was cut by 11 bases, the J end by 1 base, with 17 bases between. The CDR3 is 14 amino acids. From germline, CDR1 is KGHSH and CDR2 LQKENI. The CDR3 protein is CASSQQGQNTEAFF. In nucleotides, the CDR3 is TGTGCCTCGTCCCAACAGGGACAGAACACTGAAGCTTTCTTT.